The source of this T cell receptor beta chain is a study of shared clonotypes between healthy human individuals. On the study more broadly: Used for every donor were three CD4 naive, three CD4 memory, two CD8 naive and one CD8 memory plate.

As for this clone: Its matching antigen is unknown.

J lost 8 bases, V lost 4 bases, and 5 bases had no gene match. Germline CDR1 MGHRA, CDR2 YSYEKL. This CDR3 comprises 14 residues. Regarding the study as a whole: A limitation of the genetic and exposure-history diversity represented arose from few donors.

TCRdb keeps only in-frame clones here, not all; method: immunoSEQ multiplex PCR. The repertoire holds about 680,000 clones, more than 70% seen once, with 1.5% to 2% in the top ten. The specimen sequenced was memory CD4+ T cells sorted from blood. Regarding subset: CD45RA-negative fraction. V usage is TRBV4-1 and J usage is TRBJ1-2; 12 nucleotides align to TRBD1. This TCR was recovered from a woman aged 25 to 39 in good health. CDR3 in amino acids: CASSPGQGARGYTF. The CDR3 bases are TGCGCCAGCAGCCCGGGACAGGGGGCGAGGGGCTACACCTTC.